Sequencing of this TCR beta chain was carried out in a study of shared clonotypes between healthy human individuals. The naive CD8 subset, CD45RO-negative cells positively selected for CCR7, excluded terminally differentiated effector memory CD45RA+ cells. Germline CDR1 and CDR2: MGHRA and YSYEKL. The CDR3 runs 18 residues. V lost 1 base to trimming and J lost 2 bases, with 18 bases between them. Clones were sequenced by immunoSEQ multiplex PCR, and TCRdb holds only the in-frame ones, with some missing. Among a few million clones listed, just under 95% were seen once. The clonotype comes from a man aged 18 to 29 in good health. Some clones in this sample may be carry-over from other donors' samples. This sequence joins TRBV4-1 and TRBJ2-1, with D tentatively TRBD2 (6 bases). Input material: naive CD8+ T cells from PBMCs. CDR3 in DNA: TGCGCCAGCAGCCAAGTATTCTTGGGTAGCGGCACCTACAATGAGCAGTTCTTC. Protein sequence: CASSQVFLGSGTYNEQFF.